Detailed here is one TCR beta chain. This clonotype came up many times. The antigen it binds to is not known. Per-base qualities were not stored, and no clone one base away is much larger. This specimen comes from a study of early T cells in non-severe SARS-CoV-2 infection (dated by TCRdb to about 2021). For the wider study: Because TCR sequencing relied on bulk RNA taken from unsorted whole blood, pairing of alpha and beta chains was not possible. Results the study describes overall, beyond this receptor: VDJdb matching was skewed toward anti-spike CD8 responses and likely underestimated virus-specific expansions by missing private and CD4 specificities.

Library construction relied on 5' RACE. Sequenced on a NextSeq 500. In the TCR library protocol, unique molecular identifiers were attached to individual cDNA molecules to correct for PCR bias and sequencing error. TCR alpha and beta chains were both sequenced, and the abundances of alpha and beta sequences in each sample were closely correlated with each other. As for the authors' bioinformatics: V gene, J gene and CDR3 annotation of TCR sequences was performed with Decombinator V4. Expanded TCRs were defined as changing significantly between any two time points under a Poisson model with p below 0.0001. TCR abundances were normalised to the total number of TCRs sequenced in each sample and reported as counts per million. TRAV1-2 paired with TRAJ12, TRAJ20 or TRAJ33 defined MAIT TCRs, while TRAV10 paired with TRAJ18 defined iNKT TCRs. VDJdb, accessed 1 November 2021, was searched for CMV, EBV and SARS-CoV-2 annotated TCRs, with TCRs annotated for multiple antigens excluded. TCRdb reanalyzed the raw reads on its own, using fastp at Q25 for trimming and MiXCR for clone calling, and kept in-frame beta chains. Under each unique CDR3 protein, matching rows form one entry showing the most common genes and DNA. The authors' filters were not applied to this entry. The sample data list some 62,000 distinct CDR3 sequences, and almost 9.5% of these were observed just once. The ten largest make up 1.2% of the sample.

This was a case-control study nested in a cohort of healthcare workers in London, UK, who had nasopharyngeal swab PCR tests and blood samples taken every week. Between 23 and 31 March 2020, the week of the UK lockdown, healthcare workers were enrolled and then followed up weekly for as long as 16 weeks. V loses 5 bases at its end and J loses 0 bases; junction bases beyond the gene matches: 11. The cysteine opens and the phenylalanine closes a CDR3 of 17 amino acids. Only the CDR3 DNA is retained, 51 bases long and in frame from the first base. Sequences DFQATT (CDR1) and SNEGSKA (CDR2) are obtained from the germline V gene (reference sequence).

Sample: whole blood. This sequence originates from an adult who was a healthcare worker with PCR-confirmed SARS-CoV-2 infection or an uninfected control (not recorded which). Recombination connected TRBV20-1 to TRBJ2-3, and 10 junctional nucleotides match TRBD2. CDR3 reads: CSALGALAGASTDTQYF. The DNA is TGCAGTGCTCTTGGGGCCCTAGCGGGGGCTAGCACAGATACGCAGTATTTT.